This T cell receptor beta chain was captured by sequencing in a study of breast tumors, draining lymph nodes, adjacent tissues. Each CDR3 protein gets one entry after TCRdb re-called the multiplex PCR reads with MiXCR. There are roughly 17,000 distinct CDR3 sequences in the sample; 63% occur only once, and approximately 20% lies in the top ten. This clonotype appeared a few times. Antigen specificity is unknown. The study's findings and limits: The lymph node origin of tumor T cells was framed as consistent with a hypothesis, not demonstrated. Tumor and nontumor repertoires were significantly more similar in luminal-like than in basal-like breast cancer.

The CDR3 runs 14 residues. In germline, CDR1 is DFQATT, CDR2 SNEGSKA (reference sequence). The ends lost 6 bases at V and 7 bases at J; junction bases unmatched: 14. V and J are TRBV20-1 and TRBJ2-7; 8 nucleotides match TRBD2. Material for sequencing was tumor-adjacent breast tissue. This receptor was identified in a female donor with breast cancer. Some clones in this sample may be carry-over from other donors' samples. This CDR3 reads CSATNPSGSGEQYF. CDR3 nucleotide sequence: TGCAGTGCCACTAACCCCAGCGGGAGTGGAGAGCAGTACTTC.